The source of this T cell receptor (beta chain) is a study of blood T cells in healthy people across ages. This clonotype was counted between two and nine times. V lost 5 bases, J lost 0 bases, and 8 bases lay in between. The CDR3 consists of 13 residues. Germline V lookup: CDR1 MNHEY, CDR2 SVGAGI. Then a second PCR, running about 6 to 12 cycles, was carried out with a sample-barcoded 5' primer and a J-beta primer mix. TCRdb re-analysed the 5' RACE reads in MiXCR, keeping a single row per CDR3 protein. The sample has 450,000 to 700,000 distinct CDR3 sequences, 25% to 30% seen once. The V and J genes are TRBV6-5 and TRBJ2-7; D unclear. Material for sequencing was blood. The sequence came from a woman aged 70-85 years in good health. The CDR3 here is CASSRTSSYEQYF. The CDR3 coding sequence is TGTGCCAGCAGTAGAACAAGCTCCTACGAGCAGTACTTC.